This is a list of T cell receptor beta chains from one sample in a study of blood T cell repertoires in COVID-19. TCRdb's copy holds only in-frame clones and misses some; the assay was immunoSEQ multiplex PCR. The table records some 130,000 clones, around nine tenths of them present only once. Sequences were obtained from peripheral blood. The receptor set was obtained from a woman between 65 and 79 years old with COVID-19, enrolled during active disease. Each CDR3 is given with its conserved first and last residue.

TRBV7-2	14	TRBJ2-2	CASSLGRGNGELFF
TRBV4-1	19	TRBJ1-5	CASSHRQTDGVYSNQPQHF
TRBV4-2	17	TRBJ2-3	CASSQDRNDRRTDTQYF
TRBV13	11	TRBJ2-7	CASSVYYEQYF
TRBV4-1	17	TRBJ1-2	CASSQGGPRGPLHGYTF
TRBV10-3	14	TRBJ1-1	CAISPNSRYTEAFF
TRBV11-1	16	TRBJ1-3	CASSFEDSPSGNTIYF
TRBV2	18	TRBJ2-5	CASSGDRGRLWGQETQYF
TRBV10-2	16	TRBJ1-6	CASSDSSTSYNSPLHF
TRBV28	15	TRBJ2-3	CASSSGNRESDTQYF
TRBV11-2	16	TRBJ1-6	CASNSGGSPANSPLHF
TRBV7-8	15	TRBJ1-3	CASSLLRAGGNTIYF
TRBV21-1	16	TRBJ2-7	CASSRRESGVSYEQYF
TRBV27	14	TRBJ1-5	CASSSTYSNQPQHF
TRBV3-1/TRBV3-2	17	TRBJ2-5	CASSQDKLAGGGGTQYF
TRBV6-5	15	TRBJ1-3	CASSLRTGLGNTIYF
TRBV28	14	TRBJ1-1	CASSINRGTAEAFF
TRBV28	16	TRBJ1-6	CASSFLGGGRDSPLHF
TRBV7-2	15	TRBJ2-7	CASSLVGTSSYEQYF
TRBV10-3	14	TRBJ2-5	CAIRDSGAGETQYF
TRBV11-1	14	TRBJ1-1	CASSPGQGRWQAFF
TRBV2	15	TRBJ2-3	CASSRDRGFTDTQYF
TRBV27	16	TRBJ1-6	CASSLGQSSYNSPLHF
TRBV24-1	15	TRBJ1-5	CATSDPGQNNQPQHF
TRBV5-5	15	TRBJ2-1	CASSLEGTRHNEQFF
TRBV10-3	13	TRBJ1-1	CAISEAQNTEAFF